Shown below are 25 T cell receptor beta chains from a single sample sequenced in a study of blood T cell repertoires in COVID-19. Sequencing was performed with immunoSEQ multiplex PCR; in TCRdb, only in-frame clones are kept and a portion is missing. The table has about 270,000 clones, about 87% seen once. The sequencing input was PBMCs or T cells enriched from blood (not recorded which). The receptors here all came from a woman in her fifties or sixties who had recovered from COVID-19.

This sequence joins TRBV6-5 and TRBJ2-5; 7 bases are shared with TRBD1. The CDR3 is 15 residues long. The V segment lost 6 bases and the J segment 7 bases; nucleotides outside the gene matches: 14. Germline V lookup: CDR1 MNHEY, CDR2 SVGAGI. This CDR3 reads CASRTRDSMKGTQYF. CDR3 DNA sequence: TGTGCCAGCAGAACGAGGGACAGTATGAAAGGGACCCAGTACTTC.

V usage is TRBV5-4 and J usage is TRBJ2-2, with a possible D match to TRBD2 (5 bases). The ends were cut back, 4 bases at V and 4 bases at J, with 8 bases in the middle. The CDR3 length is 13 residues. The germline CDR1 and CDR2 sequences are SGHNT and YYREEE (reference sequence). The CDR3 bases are TGTGCCAGCAGCGCGGGCTCCACCGGGGAGCTGTTTTTT. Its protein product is CASSAGSTGELFF.

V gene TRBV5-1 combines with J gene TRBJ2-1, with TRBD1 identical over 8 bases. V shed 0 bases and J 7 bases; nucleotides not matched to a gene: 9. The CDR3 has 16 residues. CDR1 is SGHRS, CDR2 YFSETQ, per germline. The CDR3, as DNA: TGCGCCAGCAGCTTGGCGACGAGGACAGGGACGAATGAGCAGTTCTTC. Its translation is CASSLATRTGTNEQFF.

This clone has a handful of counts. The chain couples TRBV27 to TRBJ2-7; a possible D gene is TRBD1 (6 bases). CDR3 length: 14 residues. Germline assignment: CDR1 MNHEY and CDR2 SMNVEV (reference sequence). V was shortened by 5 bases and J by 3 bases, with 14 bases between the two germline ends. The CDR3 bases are TGTGCCAGCAGTCCAGGTGTAGGGGGCTACGAGCAGTACTTC. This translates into CASSPGVGGYEQYF.

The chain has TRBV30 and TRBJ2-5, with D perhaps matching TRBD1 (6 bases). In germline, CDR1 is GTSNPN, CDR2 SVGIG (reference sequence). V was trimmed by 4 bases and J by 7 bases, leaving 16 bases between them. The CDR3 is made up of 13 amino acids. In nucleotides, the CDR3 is TGTGCCTGGACTCACAGGGCCGGAGGGACCCAGTACTTC. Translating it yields CAWTHRAGGTQYF.

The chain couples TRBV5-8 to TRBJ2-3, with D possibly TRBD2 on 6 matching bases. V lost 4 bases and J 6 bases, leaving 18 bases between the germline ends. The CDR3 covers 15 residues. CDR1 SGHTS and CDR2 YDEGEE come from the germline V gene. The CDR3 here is CASSLTYGSADTQYF. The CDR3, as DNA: TGTGCCAGCAGCCTTACCTACGGGAGTGCGGATACGCAGTATTTT.

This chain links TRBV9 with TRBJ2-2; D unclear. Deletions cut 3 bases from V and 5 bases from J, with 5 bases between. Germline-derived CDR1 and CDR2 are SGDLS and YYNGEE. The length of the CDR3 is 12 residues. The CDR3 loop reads CASSAATGELFF. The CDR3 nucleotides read TGTGCCAGCAGCGCCGCGACCGGGGAGCTGTTTTTT. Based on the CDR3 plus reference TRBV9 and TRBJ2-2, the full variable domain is DSGVTQTPKHLITATGQRVTLRCSPRSGDLSVYWYQQSLDQGLQFLIQYYNGEERAKGNILERFSAQQFPDLHSELNLSSLELGDSALYFCASSAATGELFFGEGSRLTVL.

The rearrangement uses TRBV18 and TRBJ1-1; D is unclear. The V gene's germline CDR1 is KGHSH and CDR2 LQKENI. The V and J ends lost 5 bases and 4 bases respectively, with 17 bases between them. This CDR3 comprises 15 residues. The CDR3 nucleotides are TGTGCCAGCTCATCCTCCAAGACTCCGAGCACTGAAGCTTTCTTT. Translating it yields CASSSSKTPSTEAFF.

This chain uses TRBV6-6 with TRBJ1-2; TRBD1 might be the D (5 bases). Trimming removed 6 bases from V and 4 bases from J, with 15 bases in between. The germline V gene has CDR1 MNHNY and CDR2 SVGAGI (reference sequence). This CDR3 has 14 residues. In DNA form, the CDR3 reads TGTGCCAGCAGGCCTCAGGAGGGGCCCTATGGCTACACCTTC. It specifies CASRPQEGPYGYTF.

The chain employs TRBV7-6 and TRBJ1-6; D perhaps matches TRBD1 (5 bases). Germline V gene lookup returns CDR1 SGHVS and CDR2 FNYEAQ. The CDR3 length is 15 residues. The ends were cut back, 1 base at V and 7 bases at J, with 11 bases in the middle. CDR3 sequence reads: CASSLVGGPNSPLHF. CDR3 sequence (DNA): TGTGCCAGCAGCTTAGTCGGGGGTCCGAATTCACCCCTCCACTTT.

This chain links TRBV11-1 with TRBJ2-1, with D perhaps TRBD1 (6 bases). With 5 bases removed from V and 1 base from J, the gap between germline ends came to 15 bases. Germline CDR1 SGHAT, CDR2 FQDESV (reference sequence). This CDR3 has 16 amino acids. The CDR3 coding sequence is TGTGCCAGCAGCCGAATTACCAGGGGATCCTACAATGAGCAGTTCTTC. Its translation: CASSRITRGSYNEQFF.

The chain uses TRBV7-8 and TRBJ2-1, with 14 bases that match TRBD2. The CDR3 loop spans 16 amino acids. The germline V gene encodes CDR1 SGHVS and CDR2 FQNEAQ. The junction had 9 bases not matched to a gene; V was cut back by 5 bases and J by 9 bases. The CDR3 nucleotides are TGTGCCAGCAGCCGAACCGGGACTAGCGGGAGAGGTGAGCAGTTCTTC. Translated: CASSRTGTSGRGEQFF. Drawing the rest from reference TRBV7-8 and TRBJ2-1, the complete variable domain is GAGVSQSPRYKVAKRGQDVALRCDPISGHVSLFWYQQALGQGPEFLTYFQNEAQLDKSGLPSDRFFAERPEGSVSTLKIQRTQQEDSAVYLCASSRTGTSGRGEQFFGPGTRLTVL.

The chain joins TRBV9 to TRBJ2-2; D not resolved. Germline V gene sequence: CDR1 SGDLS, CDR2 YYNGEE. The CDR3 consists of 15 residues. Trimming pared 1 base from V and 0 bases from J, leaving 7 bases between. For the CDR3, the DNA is TGTGCCAGCAGCGTACAGAGGACGAACACCGGGGAGCTGTTTTTT. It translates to CASSVQRTNTGELFF.

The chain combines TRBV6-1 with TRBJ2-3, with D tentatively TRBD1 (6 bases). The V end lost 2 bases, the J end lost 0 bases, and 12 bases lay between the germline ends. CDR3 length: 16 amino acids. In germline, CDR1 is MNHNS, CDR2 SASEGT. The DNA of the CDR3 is TGTGCCAGCAGTGAATACAGGGTCCTTAGCACAGATACGCAGTATTTT. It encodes CASSEYRVLSTDTQYF.

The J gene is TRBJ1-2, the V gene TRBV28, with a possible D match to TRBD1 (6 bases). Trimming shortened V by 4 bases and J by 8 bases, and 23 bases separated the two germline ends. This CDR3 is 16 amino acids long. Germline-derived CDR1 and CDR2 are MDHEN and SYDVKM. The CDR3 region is CASSWAVTDSRRGYTF. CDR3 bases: TGTGCCAGCAGTTGGGCCGTAACGGACAGTCGCAGAGGCTACACCTTC.

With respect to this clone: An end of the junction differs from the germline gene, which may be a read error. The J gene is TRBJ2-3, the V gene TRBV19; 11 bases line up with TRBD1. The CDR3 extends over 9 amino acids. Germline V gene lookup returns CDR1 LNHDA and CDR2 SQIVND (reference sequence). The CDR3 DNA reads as TGTGCCAGCGGACAGGGGGCCAATTTT. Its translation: CASGQGANF.

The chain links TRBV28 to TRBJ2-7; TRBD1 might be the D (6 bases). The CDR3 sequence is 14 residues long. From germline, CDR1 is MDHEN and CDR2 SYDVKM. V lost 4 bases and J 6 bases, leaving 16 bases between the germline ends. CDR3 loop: CASSSVDSQGEQYF. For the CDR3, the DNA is TGTGCCAGCAGTTCCGTGGACAGTCAGGGCGAGCAGTACTTC.

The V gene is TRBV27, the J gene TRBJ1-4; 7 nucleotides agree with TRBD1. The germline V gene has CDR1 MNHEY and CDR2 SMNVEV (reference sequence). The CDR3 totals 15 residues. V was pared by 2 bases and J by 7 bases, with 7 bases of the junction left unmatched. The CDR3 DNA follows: TGTGCCAGCAGTTTAGTGGGGACAGTGACTGAAAAACTGTTTTTT. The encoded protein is CASSLVGTVTEKLFF.

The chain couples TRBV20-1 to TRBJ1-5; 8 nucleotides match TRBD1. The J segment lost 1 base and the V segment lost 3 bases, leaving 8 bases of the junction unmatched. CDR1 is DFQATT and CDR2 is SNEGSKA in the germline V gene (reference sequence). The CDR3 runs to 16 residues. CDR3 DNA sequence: TGCAGTGCTAGTCCCTCAACAGGGGGGAGCAATCAGCCCCAGCATTTT. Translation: CSASPSTGGSNQPQHF.

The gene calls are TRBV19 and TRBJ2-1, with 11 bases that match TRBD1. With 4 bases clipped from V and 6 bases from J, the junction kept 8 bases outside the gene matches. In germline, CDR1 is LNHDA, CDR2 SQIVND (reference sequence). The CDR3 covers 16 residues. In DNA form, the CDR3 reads TGTGCCAGTAGTAGCCCCGGACAGGGGGCTCCCAATGAGCAGTTCTTC. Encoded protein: CASSSPGQGAPNEQFF. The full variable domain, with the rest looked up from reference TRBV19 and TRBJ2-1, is DGGITQSPKYLFRKEGQNVTLSCEQNLNHDAMYWYRQDPGQGLRLIYYSQIVNDFQKGDIAEGYSVSREKKESFPLTVTSAQKNPTAFYLCASSSPGQGAPNEQFFGPGTRLTVL.

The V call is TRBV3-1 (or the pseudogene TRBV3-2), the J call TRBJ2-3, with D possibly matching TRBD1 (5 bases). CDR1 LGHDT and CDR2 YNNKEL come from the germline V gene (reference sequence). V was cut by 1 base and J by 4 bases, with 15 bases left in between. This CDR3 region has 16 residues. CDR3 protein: CASSQGWTSSSDTQYF. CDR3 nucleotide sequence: TGTGCCAGCAGCCAAGGTTGGACATCCTCCTCAGATACGCAGTATTTT.

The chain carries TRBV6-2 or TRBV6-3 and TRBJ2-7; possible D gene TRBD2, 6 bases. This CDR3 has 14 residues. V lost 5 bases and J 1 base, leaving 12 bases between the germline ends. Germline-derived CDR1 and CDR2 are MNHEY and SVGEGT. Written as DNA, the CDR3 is TGTGCCAGCAGTCTTGTCGGGGGTTCCTACGAGCAGTACTTC. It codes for CASSLVGGSYEQYF.

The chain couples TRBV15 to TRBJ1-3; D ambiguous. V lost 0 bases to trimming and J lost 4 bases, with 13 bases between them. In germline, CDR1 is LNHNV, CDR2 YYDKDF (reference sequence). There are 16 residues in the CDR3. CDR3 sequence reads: CATSRDFFGEGNTIYF. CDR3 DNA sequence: TGTGCCACCAGCAGAGATTTTTTCGGTGAAGGAAACACCATATATTTT.

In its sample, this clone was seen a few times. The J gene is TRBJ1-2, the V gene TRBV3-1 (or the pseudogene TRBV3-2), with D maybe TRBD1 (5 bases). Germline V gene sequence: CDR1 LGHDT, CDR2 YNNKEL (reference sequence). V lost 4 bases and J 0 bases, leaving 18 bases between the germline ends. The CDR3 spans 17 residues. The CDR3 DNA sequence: TGTGCCAGCAGCCCTCTGGGGGGACCCTCGGCTAACTATGGCTACACCTTC. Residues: CASSPLGGPSANYGYTF.

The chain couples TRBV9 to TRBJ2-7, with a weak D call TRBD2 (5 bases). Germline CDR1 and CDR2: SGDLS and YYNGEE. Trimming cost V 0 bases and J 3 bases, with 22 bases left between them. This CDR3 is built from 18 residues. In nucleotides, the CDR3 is TGTGCCAGCAGCGTAGATGTGTATGAGGCTAGCCAAATCTACGAGCAGTACTTC. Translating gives CASSVDVYEASQIYEQYF.